The 19 T cell receptor beta chains listed next were all sequenced from one sample in a study of blood T cell repertoires in COVID-19. Data came from immunoSEQ multiplex PCR; TCRdb stores just in-frame clones and leaves some out. The sample gives 450,000 or so clones, roughly nine tenths of which show up once; around 0.92% is in the top ten. Specimen: peripheral blood. These receptor sequences come from a young man with COVID-19, enrolled during active disease.

This clone was found many times. V is TRBV7-9 and J is TRBJ2-3, with D possibly being TRBD1 (5 bases). The CDR3 contains 12 residues. V shed 5 bases and J shed 6 bases, with 9 bases lying between them. Per germline, CDR1 SEHNR and CDR2 FQNEAQ (reference sequence). The CDR3 DNA reads as TGTGCCAGCAGCGTGGACACGGATACGCAGTATTTT. This codes for CASSVDTDTQYF.

V usage is TRBV3-1 (or the pseudogene TRBV3-2) and J usage is TRBJ2-5, with TRBD2 matching over 10 bases. This CDR3 has 17 amino acids. V was pared by 4 bases and J by 3 bases, with 11 bases of the junction left unmatched. The V gene's germline CDR1 is LGHDT and CDR2 YNNKEL (reference sequence). CDR3 amino acids: CASSPGALAGPKETQYF. In DNA, the CDR3 is TGTGCCAGCAGCCCAGGGGCACTAGCGGGACCGAAAGAGACCCAGTACTTC.

The rearrangement uses TRBV30 and TRBJ2-2, with a weak D call TRBD1 (5 bases). V lost 4 bases to trimming and J lost 5 bases, with 14 bases between them. The length of the CDR3 is 14 residues. Per germline, CDR1 GTSNPN and CDR2 SVGIG (reference sequence). The CDR3 sequence is CAWTQGLGTGELFF. For the CDR3, the DNA is TGTGCCTGGACGCAGGGATTGGGAACCGGGGAGCTGTTTTTT.

The V and J genes are TRBV13 and TRBJ1-1, with TRBD1 matching 8 bases. With V trimmed by 3 bases and J by 0 bases, 3 bases remained unmatched. Germline CDR1 reads PRHDT; CDR2 reads FYEKMQ (reference sequence). The CDR3 spans 15 residues. The CDR3 DNA reads TGTGCCAGCAGCTTCCGGACAGGGTTGAACACTGAAGCTTTCTTT. Its translation is CASSFRTGLNTEAFF.

The chain is built from TRBV30 and TRBJ1-1, with 7 bases that match TRBD1. CDR1 is GTSNPN and CDR2 is SVGIG in the germline V gene (reference sequence). The CDR3 sequence is 14 residues long. V lost 7 bases, J lost 11 bases, and 19 bases stayed unmatched. CDR3 sequence: CASLSQGGFGEAFF. Written as DNA, the CDR3 is TGTGCCTCTCTTTCCCAGGGGGGATTCGGGGAGGCTTTCTTT. The full variable domain, in which reference TRBV30 and TRBJ1-1 provide the parts outside the CDR3, is SQTIHQWPATLVQPVGSPLSLECTVEGTSNPNLYWYRQAAGRGLQLLFYSVGIGQISSEVPQNLSASRPQDRQFILSSKKLLLSDSGFYLCASLSQGGFGEAFFGQGTRLTVV.

CDR3 in amino acids: CASSQGVGLPRRNTIYF. The CDR3 DNA reads TGTGCCAGCAGCCAAGGAGTCGGGCTGCCCCGGAGGAACACCATATATTTT. The chain links TRBV3-1 (or the pseudogene TRBV3-2) to TRBJ1-3; no clear D gene. Per the germline V gene, CDR1 is LGHDT and CDR2 is YNNKEL (reference sequence). The ends were cut back, 1 base at V and 7 bases at J, with 20 bases in the middle. The CDR3 spans 17 residues.

The V gene is TRBV15, the J gene TRBJ2-7; TRBD1 aligns across 7 bases. The J segment lost 4 bases and the V segment lost 0 bases, leaving 6 bases of the junction unmatched. CDR1 is LNHNV, CDR2 YYDKDF, per germline (reference sequence). The CDR3 loop spans 15 amino acids. The CDR3 bases are TGTGCCACCAGCAGAGATCGAGGGGGCTGGTACGAGCAGTACTTC. This sequence encodes CATSRDRGGWYEQYF.

The chain combines TRBV11-2 with TRBJ1-1; D call uncertain. Looked up from germline, CDR1 is SGHAT and CDR2 is FQNNGV. This CDR3 is 16 amino acids long. Trimming pared 5 bases from V and 1 base from J, leaving 17 bases between. For the CDR3, the DNA is TGTGCCAGCAGCCCGGGGAGGTTGACGACGAACACTGAAGCTTTCTTT. Translation: CASSPGRLTTNTEAFF.

This chain uses TRBV10-1 with TRBJ2-1; TRBD2 agrees at 9 bases. The CDR3 spans 16 residues. V shed 4 bases and J 7 bases; nucleotides not matched to a gene: 11. Per germline, CDR1 WNHNN and CDR2 SYGVQD (reference sequence). CDR3 region: CASSGGGRGDKNEQFF. The CDR3 DNA is TGCGCCAGCAGTGGGGGCGGGAGGGGGGATAAGAATGAGCAGTTCTTC.

The rearrangement links TRBV5-1 to TRBJ1-6; TRBD1 aligns across 8 bases. Germline V gene data show CDR1 as SGHRS and CDR2 as YFSETQ. V shed 4 bases, J shed 2 bases, and the junction held 11 bases outside the gene matches. The length of the CDR3 is 18 residues. The CDR3 bases are TGCGCCAGCAGCCTGGGACAGGTGGGGGAGACCTATAATTCACCCCTCCACTTT. Encoded protein: CASSLGQVGETYNSPLHF.

The chain couples TRBV12-5 to TRBJ1-1; 7 bases are a match to TRBD1. Germline V gives CDR1 LGHNT, CDR2 FRNRAP. The CDR3 has 13 amino acids. V dropped 7 bases and J dropped 11; count of bases not matched to a gene: 13. The CDR3 protein is CASALGQEVVAFF. The CDR3 region has the DNA TGTGCTAGTGCCCTCGGACAGGAGGTGGTGGCTTTCTTT.

This chain links TRBV5-1 with TRBJ2-7; D not certain. V dropped 1 base and J dropped 5 bases, with 13 bases sitting between them. Germline assignment: CDR1 SGHRS and CDR2 YFSETQ. There are 14 residues in the CDR3. The CDR3 DNA follows: TGCGCCAGCAGCTTGCAGCGCCCTTGGGACGAGCAGTACTTC. As protein: CASSLQRPWDEQYF.

The CDR3 DNA sequence: TGTGCCAGTAGGCTGGACAGTGGCGAGCAGTACTTC. Its protein product is CASRLDSGEQYF. The chain couples TRBV19 to TRBJ2-7; possible D gene TRBD1, 6 bases. The CDR3 covers 12 residues. Germline CDR1 is LNHDA and CDR2 is SQIVND (reference sequence). V was cut by 6 bases and J by 6 bases, with 12 bases left in between.

The V call is TRBV5-4, the J call TRBJ2-2; TRBD2 agrees at 8 bases. The CDR3 loop spans 16 amino acids. Trimming cost V 2 bases and J 6 bases; bases outside gene matches: 9. Germline assignment: CDR1 SGHNT and CDR2 YYREEE (reference sequence). The CDR3 region has the DNA TGTGCCAGCAGCTTACTCGGGGGGGTGCTGGCCGGGGAGCTGTTTTTT. Its protein is CASSLLGGVLAGELFF.

V and J are TRBV2 and TRBJ2-1; TRBD2 might be the D (6 bases). The CDR3 runs to 15 residues. V shed 6 bases and J shed 5 bases, with 17 bases lying between them. Germline V gives CDR1 SNHLY, CDR2 FYNNEI. CDR3 amino acids: CASRKNFQRDNEQFF. CDR3 nucleotide sequence: TGTGCCAGCAGAAAGAATTTTCAGCGGGACAATGAGCAGTTCTTC.

V and J are TRBV27 and TRBJ2-7; D remains unclear. Trimming took off 2 bases at V and 4 bases at J, with 9 bases between the two ends. Germline-derived CDR1 and CDR2 are MNHEY and SMNVEV (reference sequence). The CDR3 sequence is 13 residues long. The CDR3 is CASSLTRDYEQYF. The CDR3 nucleotides are TGTGCCAGCAGTTTAACCCGAGATTACGAGCAGTACTTC.

The chain employs TRBV18 and TRBJ2-1, with 10 bases fitting TRBD2. Germline values: CDR1 KGHSH, CDR2 LQKENI. The length of the CDR3 is 14 residues. Trimming at V came to 5 bases and at J to 8 bases, leaving 6 bases not matched to a gene. The CDR3 is CASSYSGGADEQFF. The CDR3 coding sequence is TGTGCCAGCTCATACAGCGGGGGGGCCGATGAGCAGTTCTTC.

The chain joins TRBV5-1 to TRBJ2-3, with D maybe TRBD1 (7 bases). The CDR3 sequence is 16 residues long. Germline V lookup: CDR1 SGHRS, CDR2 YFSETQ. V was shortened by 0 bases and J by 2 bases, with 13 bases between the two germline ends. The CDR3: CASSLARGTDTDTQYF. Written as DNA, the CDR3 is TGCGCCAGCAGCTTGGCCCGCGGGACAGACACAGATACGCAGTATTTT.

The J gene is TRBJ2-1, the V gene TRBV28, with TRBD1 as a possible D gene (6 bases). V gave up 8 bases and J gave up 13 bases, with 18 bases separating them. The CDR3 consists of 12 residues. Germline V CDR1 and CDR2: MDHEN, SYDVKM. The DNA of the CDR3 is TGTGCCAGCCGCATAGGGACATCTGGCCAGTTCTTC. Protein sequence: CASRIGTSGQFF.